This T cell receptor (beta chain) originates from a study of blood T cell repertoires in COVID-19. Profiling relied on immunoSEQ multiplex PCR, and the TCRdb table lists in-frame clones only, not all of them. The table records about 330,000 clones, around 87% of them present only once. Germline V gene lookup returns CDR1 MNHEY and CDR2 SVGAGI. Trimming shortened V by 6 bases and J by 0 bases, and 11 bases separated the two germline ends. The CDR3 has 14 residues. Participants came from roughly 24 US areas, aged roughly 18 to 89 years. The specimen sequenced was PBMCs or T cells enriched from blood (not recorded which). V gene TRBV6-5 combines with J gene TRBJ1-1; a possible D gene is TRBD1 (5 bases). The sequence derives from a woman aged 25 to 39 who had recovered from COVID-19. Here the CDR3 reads CASSGGGVNTEAFF. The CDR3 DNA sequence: TGTGCCAGCAGCGGGGGAGGGGTGAACACTGAAGCTTTCTTT.